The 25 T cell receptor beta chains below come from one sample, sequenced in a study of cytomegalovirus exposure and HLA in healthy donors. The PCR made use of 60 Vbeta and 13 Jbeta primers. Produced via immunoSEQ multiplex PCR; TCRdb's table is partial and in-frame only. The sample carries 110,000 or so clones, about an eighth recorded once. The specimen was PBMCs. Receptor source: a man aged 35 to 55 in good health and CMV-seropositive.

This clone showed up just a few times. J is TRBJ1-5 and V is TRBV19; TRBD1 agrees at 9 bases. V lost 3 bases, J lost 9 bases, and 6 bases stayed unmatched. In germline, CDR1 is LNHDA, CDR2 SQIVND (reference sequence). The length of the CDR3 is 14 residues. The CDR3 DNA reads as TGTGCCAGTAGTATGGGGACAGGGATGGCGCCCCAGCATTTT. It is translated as CASSMGTGMAPQHF. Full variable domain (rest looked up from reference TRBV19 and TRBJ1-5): DGGITQSPKYLFRKEGQNVTLSCEQNLNHDAMYWYRQDPGQGLRLIYYSQIVNDFQKGDIAEGYSVSREKKESFPLTVTSAQKNPTAFYLCASSMGTGMAPQHFGDGTRLSIL.

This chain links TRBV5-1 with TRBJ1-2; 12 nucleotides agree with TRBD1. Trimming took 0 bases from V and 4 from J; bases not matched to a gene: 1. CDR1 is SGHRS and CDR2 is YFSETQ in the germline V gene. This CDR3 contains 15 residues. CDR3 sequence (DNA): TGCGCCAGCAGCTTGGGGGACAGGGGGCCCTATGGCTACACCTTC. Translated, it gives CASSLGDRGPYGYTF.

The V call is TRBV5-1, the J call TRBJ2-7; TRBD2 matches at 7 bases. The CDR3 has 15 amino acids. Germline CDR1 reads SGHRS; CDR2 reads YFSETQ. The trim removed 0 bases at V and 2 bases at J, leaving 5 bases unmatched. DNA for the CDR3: TGCGCCAGCAGCTTGGTCGGACTAGTAACCTACGAGCAGTACTTC. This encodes CASSLVGLVTYEQYF. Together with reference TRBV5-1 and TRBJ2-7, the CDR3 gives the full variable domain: KAGVTQTPRYLIKTRGQQVTLSCSPISGHRSVSWYQQTPGQGLQFLFEYFSETQRNKGNFPGRFSGRQFSNSRSEMNVSTLELGDSALYLCASSLVGLVTYEQYFGPGTRLTVT.

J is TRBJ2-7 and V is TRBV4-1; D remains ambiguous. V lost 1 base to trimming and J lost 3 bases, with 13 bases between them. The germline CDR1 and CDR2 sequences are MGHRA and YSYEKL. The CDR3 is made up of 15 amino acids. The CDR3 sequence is CASSQGVRTDYEQYF. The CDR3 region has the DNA TGCGCCAGCAGCCAAGGGGTAAGAACAGACTACGAGCAGTACTTC.

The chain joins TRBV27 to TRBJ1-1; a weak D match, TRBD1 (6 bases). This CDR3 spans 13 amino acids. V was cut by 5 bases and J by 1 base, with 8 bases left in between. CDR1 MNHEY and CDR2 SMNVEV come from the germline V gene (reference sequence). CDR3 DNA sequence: TGTGCCAGCAGTCGACAGGAGAACACTGAAGCTTTCTTT. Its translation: CASSRQENTEAFF.

This chain's CDR3 is CASSVGASGPDTQYF. DNA for the CDR3: TGTGCCAGCAGCGTAGGGGCTAGCGGCCCAGATACGCAGTATTTT. The chain has TRBV9 and TRBJ2-3, with 7 bases fitting TRBD2. Germline V gives CDR1 SGDLS, CDR2 YYNGEE. Losses at the gene ends were 0 bases for V and 4 bases for J; bases not matched to a gene: 5. The CDR3 extends over 15 amino acids.

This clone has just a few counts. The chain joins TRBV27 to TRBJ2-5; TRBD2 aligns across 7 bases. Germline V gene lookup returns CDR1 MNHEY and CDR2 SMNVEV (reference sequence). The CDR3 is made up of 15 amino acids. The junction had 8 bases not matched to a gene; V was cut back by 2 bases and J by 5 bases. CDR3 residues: CASSLRAGDWETQYF. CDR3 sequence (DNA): TGTGCCAGCAGTTTAAGGGCGGGAGACTGGGAGACCCAGTACTTC.

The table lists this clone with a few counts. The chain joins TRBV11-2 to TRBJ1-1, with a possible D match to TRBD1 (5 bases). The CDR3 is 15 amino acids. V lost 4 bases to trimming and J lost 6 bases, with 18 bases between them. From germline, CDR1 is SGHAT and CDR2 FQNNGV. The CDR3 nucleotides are TGTGCCAGCAGCTCAGGGTGGGCCCCTGGGGCTGAAGCTTTCTTT. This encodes CASSSGWAPGAEAFF.

This chain's CDR3 is CASSIDKGYYNQPQHF. The DNA for the CDR3 is TGTGCCAGTAGTATAGATAAGGGGTATTACAATCAGCCCCAGCATTTT. The chain is built from TRBV19 and TRBJ1-5, with D tentatively TRBD1 (5 bases). Between the trimmed V and J ends, which lost 0 bases and 3 bases, there was a span of 12 bases. There are 16 residues in the CDR3. Germline V CDR1 and CDR2: LNHDA, SQIVND (reference sequence).

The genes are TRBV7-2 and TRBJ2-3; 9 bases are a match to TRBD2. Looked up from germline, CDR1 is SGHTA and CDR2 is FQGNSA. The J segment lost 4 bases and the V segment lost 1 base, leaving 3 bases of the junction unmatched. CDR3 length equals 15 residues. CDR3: CASSLDGGGADTQYF. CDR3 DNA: TGTGCCAGCAGCTTAGATGGCGGGGGGGCAGATACGCAGTATTTT.

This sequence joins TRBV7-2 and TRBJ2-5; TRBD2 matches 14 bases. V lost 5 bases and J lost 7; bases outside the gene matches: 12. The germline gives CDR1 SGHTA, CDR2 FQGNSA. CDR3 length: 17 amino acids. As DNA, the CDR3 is TGTGCCAGCAGCCCCCAGACTAGCGGGAGGGCCGGGGGGACCCAGTACTTC. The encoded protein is CASSPQTSGRAGGTQYF.

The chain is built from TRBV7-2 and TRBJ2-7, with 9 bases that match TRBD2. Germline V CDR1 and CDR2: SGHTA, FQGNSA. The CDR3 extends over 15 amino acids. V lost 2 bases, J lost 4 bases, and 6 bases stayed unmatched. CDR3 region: CASSLRGGLAYEQYF. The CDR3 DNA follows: TGTGCCAGCAGCTTAAGAGGGGGACTAGCATACGAGCAGTACTTC.

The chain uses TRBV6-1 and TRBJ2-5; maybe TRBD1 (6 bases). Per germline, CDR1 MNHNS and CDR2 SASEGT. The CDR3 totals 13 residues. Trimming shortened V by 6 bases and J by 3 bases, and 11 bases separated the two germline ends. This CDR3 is CASSSGQEETQYF. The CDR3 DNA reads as TGTGCCAGCAGCTCGGGACAAGAAGAGACCCAGTACTTC.

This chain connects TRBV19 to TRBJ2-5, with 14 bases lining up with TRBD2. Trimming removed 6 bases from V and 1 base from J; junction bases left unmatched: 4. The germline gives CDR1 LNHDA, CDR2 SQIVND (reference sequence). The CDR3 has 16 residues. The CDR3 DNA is TGTGCCAGTAGCGGACTAGCGGGAGGCGGCCAAGAGACCCAGTACTTC. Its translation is CASSGLAGGGQETQYF.

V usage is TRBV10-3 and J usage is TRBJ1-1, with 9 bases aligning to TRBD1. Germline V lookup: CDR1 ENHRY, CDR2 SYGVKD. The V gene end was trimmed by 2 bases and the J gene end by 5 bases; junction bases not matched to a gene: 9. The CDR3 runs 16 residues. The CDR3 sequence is CAISEPVGQGFTEAFF. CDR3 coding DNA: TGTGCCATCAGTGAGCCGGTGGGACAGGGATTTACTGAAGCTTTCTTT.

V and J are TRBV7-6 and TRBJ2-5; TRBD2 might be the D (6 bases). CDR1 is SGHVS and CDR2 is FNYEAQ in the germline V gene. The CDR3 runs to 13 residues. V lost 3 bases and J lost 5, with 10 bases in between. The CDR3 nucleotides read TGTGCCAGCAGCTTCGGAGGGAGGGAGACCCAGTACTTC. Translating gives CASSFGGRETQYF.

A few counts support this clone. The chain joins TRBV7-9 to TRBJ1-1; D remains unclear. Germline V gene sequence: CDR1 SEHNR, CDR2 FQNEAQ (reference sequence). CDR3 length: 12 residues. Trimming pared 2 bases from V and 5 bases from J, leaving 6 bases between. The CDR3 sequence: CASSLQVTEAFF. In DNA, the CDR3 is TGTGCCAGCAGCTTACAGGTGACTGAAGCTTTCTTT.

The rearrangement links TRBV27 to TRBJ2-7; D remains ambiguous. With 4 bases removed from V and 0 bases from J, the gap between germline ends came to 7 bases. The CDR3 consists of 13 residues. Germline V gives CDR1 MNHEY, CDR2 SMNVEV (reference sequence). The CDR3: CASSYRGSYEQYF. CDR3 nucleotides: TGTGCCAGCAGTTACCGAGGCTCCTACGAGCAGTACTTC.

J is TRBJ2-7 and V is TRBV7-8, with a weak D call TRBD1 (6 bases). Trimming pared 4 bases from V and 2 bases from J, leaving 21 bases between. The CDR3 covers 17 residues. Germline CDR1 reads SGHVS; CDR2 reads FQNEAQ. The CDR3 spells CASSSRYPRRDTYEQYF. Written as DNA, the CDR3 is TGTGCCAGCAGCTCCCGATACCCCCGCCGGGACACCTACGAGCAGTACTTC. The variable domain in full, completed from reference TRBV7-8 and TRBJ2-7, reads GAGVSQSPRYKVAKRGQDVALRCDPISGHVSLFWYQQALGQGPEFLTYFQNEAQLDKSGLPSDRFFAERPEGSVSTLKIQRTQQEDSAVYLCASSSRYPRRDTYEQYFGPGTRLTVT.

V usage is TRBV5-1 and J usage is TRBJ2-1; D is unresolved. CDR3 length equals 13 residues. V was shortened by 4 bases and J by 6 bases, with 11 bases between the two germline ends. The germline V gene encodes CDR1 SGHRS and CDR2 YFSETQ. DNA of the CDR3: TGCGCCAGCAGCCCTACCGTGCGCAATGAGCAGTTCTTC. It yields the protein CASSPTVRNEQFF.

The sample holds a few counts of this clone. This chain's CDR3 is CASSPSRGARGYTF. CDR3 nucleotides: TGTGCCAGCAGCCCAAGTCGGGGGGCGAGGGGCTACACCTTC. V usage is TRBV11-2 and J usage is TRBJ1-2; possibly TRBD1 for D (6 bases). Trimming removed 5 bases from V and 8 bases from J, with 18 bases in between. CDR3 length equals 14 residues. Germline V gives CDR1 SGHAT, CDR2 FQNNGV. The entire variable domain, with the rest obtained from reference TRBV11-2 and TRBJ1-2, is as follows: EAGVAQSPRYKIIEKRQSVAFWCNPISGHATLYWYQQILGQGPKLLIQFQNNGVVDDSQLPKDRFSAERLKGVDSTLKIQPAKLEDSAVYLCASSPSRGARGYTFGSGTRLTVV.

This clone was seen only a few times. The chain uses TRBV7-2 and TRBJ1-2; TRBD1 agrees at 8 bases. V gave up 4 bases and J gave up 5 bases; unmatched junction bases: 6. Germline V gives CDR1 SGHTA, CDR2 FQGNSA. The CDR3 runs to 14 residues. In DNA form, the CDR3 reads TGTGCCAGCAGCTCCTGGACAGGGACATATGGCTACACCTTC. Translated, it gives CASSSWTGTYGYTF.

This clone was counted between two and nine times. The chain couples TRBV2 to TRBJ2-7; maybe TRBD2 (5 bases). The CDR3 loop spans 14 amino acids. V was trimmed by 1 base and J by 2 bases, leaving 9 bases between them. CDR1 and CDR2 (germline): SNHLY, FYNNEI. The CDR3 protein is CASSEVASTYEQYF. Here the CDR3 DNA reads TGTGCCAGCAGTGAAGTGGCTAGCACCTACGAGCAGTACTTC.

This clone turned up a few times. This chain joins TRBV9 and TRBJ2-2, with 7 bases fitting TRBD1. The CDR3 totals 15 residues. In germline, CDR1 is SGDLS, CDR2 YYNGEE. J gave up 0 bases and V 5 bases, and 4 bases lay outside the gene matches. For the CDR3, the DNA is TGTGCCAGCAGGGCCGGGACAGCGAACACCGGGGAGCTGTTTTTT. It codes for CASRAGTANTGELFF.

Here the CDR3 reads CASISGLAAITGELFF. Written as DNA, the CDR3 is TGCGCCAGCATTTCGGGGCTAGCGGCCATTACCGGGGAGCTGTTTTTT. The chain carries TRBV10-2 and TRBJ2-2, with TRBD2 matching 7 bases. Germline V gives CDR1 WSHSY, CDR2 SAAADI. After removal of 7 bases from V and 5 bases from J, the junction contained 13 bases not matched to a gene. The CDR3 is 16 residues long.